The 28 T cell receptor beta chains reported below all come from one sample, sequenced in a study of T cell responses to AZD1222 COVID-19 vaccine. TCRdb's table, derived via immunoSEQ multiplex PCR, lists solely in-frame clones and lacks some. The data hold some 110,000 clones, with roughly 93% observed a single time. This specimen was peripheral blood, taken on day 0 of AZD1222 vaccination. The receptors were sampled from an adult in good health.

This chain connects TRBV9 to TRBJ2-6; either TRBD1 or TRBD2 may fit D (7 bases each). Germline CDR1 is SGDLS and CDR2 is YYNGEE. Trimming removed 4 bases at V and 0 bases at J, with 17 bases between. The CDR3 runs 18 residues. CDR3 bases: TGTGCCAGCAGCCCCCAGACAGGGAGGGACTCTGGGGCCAACGTCCTGACTTTC. Its protein product is CASSPQTGRDSGANVLTF.

About this clone: Mismatch with germline at one junction end may stem from a read error. V and J are TRBV30 and TRBJ1-2; the D gene is possibly TRBD1 (6 bases). This CDR3 spans 13 amino acids. CDR1 is GTSNPN and CDR2 is SVGIG in the germline V gene (reference sequence). Written as DNA, the CDR3 is TGTGCCTGGAGTGTAGAAGGGGTGAAGGACAGTTACTTC. This encodes CAWSVEGVKDSYF.

The chain uses TRBV13 and TRBJ2-3, with 9 nucleotides matching TRBD2. V lost 2 bases to trimming and J lost 3 bases; unmatched junction nucleotides: 6. Germline V gene data show CDR1 as PRHDT and CDR2 as FYEKMQ (reference sequence). This CDR3 is 16 amino acids long. CDR3 DNA: TGTGCCAGCAGCTTATTACCGGGACTAGCAACAGATACGCAGTATTTT. It specifies CASSLLPGLATDTQYF.

This clone appeared a few times. This chain uses TRBV19 with TRBJ1-4, with TRBD1 matching over 7 bases. This CDR3 spans 13 amino acids. V lost 4 bases and J lost 8; bases outside the gene matches: 4. The germline gives CDR1 LNHDA, CDR2 SQIVND (reference sequence). The CDR3 sequence is CASSKGAREKLFF. The CDR3 DNA is TGTGCCAGTAGTAAGGGGGCGCGGGAAAAACTGTTTTTT.

The chain uses TRBV5-1 and TRBJ1-5, with TRBD1 identical over 10 bases. J was trimmed by 5 bases and V by 4 bases; bases with no gene match: 3. The CDR3 is 14 residues long. Germline V gene lookup returns CDR1 SGHRS and CDR2 YFSETQ. The CDR3 region has the DNA TGCGCCAGCAGCCCCGGGACAGGGGATCAGCCCCAGCATTTT. It codes for CASSPGTGDQPQHF. Variable domain in full (rest from reference TRBV5-1 and TRBJ1-5): KAGVTQTPRYLIKTRGQQVTLSCSPISGHRSVSWYQQTPGQGLQFLFEYFSETQRNKGNFPGRFSGRQFSNSRSEMNVSTLELGDSALYLCASSPGTGDQPQHFGDGTRLSIL.

The J gene is TRBJ2-2, the V gene TRBV6-5; a weak D match, TRBD2 (6 bases). The germline gives CDR1 MNHEY, CDR2 SVGAGI. The CDR3 loop spans 14 amino acids. Between the trimmed V and J ends, which lost 5 bases and 5 bases, there was a span of 12 bases. The CDR3 reads CASSTTRSTGELFF. The DNA of the CDR3 is TGTGCCAGCAGTACGACTAGGTCAACCGGGGAGCTGTTTTTT.

This chain connects TRBV4-1 to TRBJ1-1, with TRBD1 identical over 11 bases. V gave up 4 bases and J gave up 3 bases; unmatched junction bases: 7. The CDR3 extends over 16 amino acids. CDR1 MGHRA and CDR2 YSYEKL come from the germline V gene. CDR3 DNA sequence: TGCGCCAGCAGCCGCAGGACAGGGGGCCCGGACACTGAAGCTTTCTTT. Protein product: CASSRRTGGPDTEAFF.

This chain uses TRBV10-3 with TRBJ1-1, with 7 nucleotides matching TRBD1. Germline V gene sequence: CDR1 ENHRY, CDR2 SYGVKD. The CDR3 is 13 residues long. V lost 2 bases and J lost 4; bases outside the gene matches: 1. CDR3 in DNA: TGTGCCATCAGTGAGCAGGGGGGCACTGAAGCTTTCTTT. Its protein product is CAISEQGGTEAFF.

The J gene is TRBJ1-1, the V gene TRBV9; 7 bases are shared with TRBD1. Per the germline V gene, CDR1 is SGDLS and CDR2 is YYNGEE. The CDR3 is made up of 14 amino acids. The trim removed 4 bases at V and 6 bases at J, leaving 9 bases unmatched. CDR3 DNA sequence: TGTGCCAGCAGCCCTCGACCACAGGGGCCTGAAGCTTTCTTT. Protein product: CASSPRPQGPEAFF.

The V and J genes are TRBV3-1 (or the pseudogene TRBV3-2) and TRBJ1-4; the D is unclear. Trimming removed 0 bases at V and 3 bases at J, with 11 bases between. There are 16 residues in the CDR3. CDR1 and CDR2 (germline): LGHDT, YNNKEL (reference sequence). This CDR3 is CASSQDHHGSNEKLFF. The CDR3 nucleotides are TGTGCCAGCAGCCAAGATCATCACGGATCTAATGAAAAACTGTTTTTT.

The chain has TRBV6-1 and TRBJ1-5, with 7 bases matching TRBD1. Germline V gene sequence: CDR1 MNHNS, CDR2 SASEGT. This CDR3 has 16 amino acids. V trimming: 0 bases; J trimming: 0 bases; junction bases outside the gene matches: 2. Written as DNA, the CDR3 is TGTGCCAGCAGTGAAGCGACAGGGCTTAGCAATCAGCCCCAGCATTTT. Its protein product is CASSEATGLSNQPQHF.

The chain has TRBV2 and TRBJ2-4, with 13 nucleotides matching TRBD2. Per the germline V gene, CDR1 is SNHLY and CDR2 is FYNNEI. The CDR3 is 15 amino acids. V lost 6 bases and J lost 6; bases outside the gene matches: 5. CDR3 nucleotide sequence: TGTGCCAGCAGACTGGGACTAGCGGGAAGAAACATTCAGTACTTC. Residues: CASRLGLAGRNIQYF.

The chain couples TRBV27 to TRBJ2-5, with D possibly matching TRBD2 (5 bases). There are 14 residues in the CDR3. Trimming took off 7 bases at V and 3 bases at J, with 15 bases between the two ends. Germline assignment: CDR1 MNHEY and CDR2 SMNVEV (reference sequence). CDR3 residues: CASIWGDNKETQYF. The CDR3 DNA follows: TGTGCCAGCATCTGGGGAGATAATAAAGAGACCCAGTACTTC.

The rearrangement joins TRBV6-6 to TRBJ1-1; 8 nucleotides line up with TRBD1. With V trimmed by 5 bases and J by 5 bases, 16 bases remained unmatched. CDR3 length equals 17 residues. The germline V gene encodes CDR1 MNHNY and CDR2 SVGAGI (reference sequence). The CDR3 loop reads CASSPYYQGAGGTEAFF. The CDR3 region has the DNA TGTGCCAGCAGTCCTTACTATCAGGGGGCTGGGGGTACTGAAGCTTTCTTT.

V gene TRBV11-2 combines with J gene TRBJ1-2, with D tentatively TRBD1 (5 bases). CDR1 SGHAT and CDR2 FQNNGV come from the germline V gene. V was cut by 1 base and J by 3 bases, with 9 bases left in between. The CDR3 has 14 residues. CDR3 amino acids: CASSLVAGYYGYTF. DNA of the CDR3: TGTGCCAGCAGCTTAGTGGCAGGGTACTATGGCTACACCTTC.

The chain links TRBV10-1 to TRBJ1-5; perhaps TRBD1 as D (6 bases). The CDR3 totals 14 residues. Per the germline V gene, CDR1 is WNHNN and CDR2 is SYGVQD (reference sequence). V lost 5 bases and J lost 3, with 11 bases in between. This CDR3 is CASSRTDNNQPQHF. CDR3 nucleotides: TGCGCCAGCAGTCGGACAGATAACAATCAGCCCCAGCATTTT.

The chain employs TRBV30 and TRBJ1-3, with no clear D. The CDR3 spans 14 residues. Germline lookup yields CDR1 GTSNPN and CDR2 SVGIG (reference sequence). The V end lost 3 bases, the J end lost 0 bases, and 9 bases lay between the germline ends. The CDR3 DNA sequence: TGTGCCTGGAGCAGGATAAGCTCTGGAAACACCATATATTTT. It translates to CAWSRISSGNTIYF.

The V gene is TRBV6-5, the J gene TRBJ1-2; no clear D. The germline gives CDR1 MNHEY, CDR2 SVGAGI. This CDR3 is 14 amino acids long. V was clipped by 4 bases and J by 0 bases, with 9 bases between them. The CDR3 DNA reads TGTGCCAGCAGTTTCGGCAGTACTAACTATGGCTACACCTTC. It yields the protein CASSFGSTNYGYTF.

V is TRBV4-1 and J is TRBJ2-5; perhaps D is TRBD1 or TRBD2 (5 bases each). V was pared by 1 base and J by 2 bases, with 11 bases between. The CDR3 is 15 amino acids. Germline values: CDR1 MGHRA, CDR2 YSYEKL. CDR3 coding DNA: TGCGCCAGCAGCCAAGGGGGACCGCGGCAAGAGACCCAGTACTTC. This gives the protein CASSQGGPRQETQYF.

The V call is TRBV6-5, the J call TRBJ1-3; tentatively, D is TRBD1 (6 bases). Per the germline V gene, CDR1 is MNHEY and CDR2 is SVGAGI. Between the trimmed V and J ends, which lost 6 bases and 0 bases, there was a span of 12 bases. The CDR3 sequence is 15 residues long. CDR3 in DNA: TGTGCCAGCAGGCCCTTGGACAGCTCTGGAAACACCATATATTTT. It specifies CASRPLDSSGNTIYF.

V and J are TRBV30 and TRBJ1-1, with D hard to call. Germline assignment: CDR1 GTSNPN and CDR2 SVGIG (reference sequence). The CDR3 totals 14 residues. Trimming shortened V by 8 bases and J by 0 bases, and 16 bases separated the two germline ends. The CDR3 loop is CAGTRTVVNTEAFF. CDR3 nucleotides: TGTGCCGGAACCCGTACAGTTGTGAACACTGAAGCTTTCTTT.

This clone was counted a single time. This rearrangement joins TRBV18 to TRBJ2-7, with 10 bases lining up with TRBD1. Germline V lookup: CDR1 KGHSH, CDR2 LQKENI. CDR3 length: 16 residues. Trimming cost V 6 bases and J 2 bases; bases outside gene matches: 10. The CDR3 DNA follows: TGTGCCAGCTCCGGGACAGGGGATAGTAGAACCTACGAGCAGTACTTC. Encoded protein: CASSGTGDSRTYEQYF.

V gene TRBV7-2 combines with J gene TRBJ2-3; 10 positions agree with TRBD2. The CDR3 extends over 15 amino acids. The junction had 8 bases not matched to a gene; V was cut back by 5 bases and J by 6 bases. The germline gives CDR1 SGHTA, CDR2 FQGNSA. The CDR3 bases are TGTGCCAGCAGCACCTGGACTAGCGGCTTGGATACGCAGTATTTT. Translating gives CASSTWTSGLDTQYF.

This chain joins TRBV7-9 and TRBJ1-4; weak D call: TRBD1 (6 bases). This CDR3 is built from 15 residues. The V and J ends lost 5 bases and 2 bases respectively, with 12 bases between them. Germline lookup yields CDR1 SEHNR and CDR2 FQNEAQ (reference sequence). CDR3 sequence reads: CASSLTGSTNEKLFF. The CDR3, as DNA: TGTGCCAGCAGCCTCACAGGGTCTACTAATGAAAAACTGTTTTTT.

The rearrangement uses TRBV19 and TRBJ2-1; TRBD2 aligns across 9 bases. The CDR3 sequence is 17 residues long. J was trimmed by 4 bases and V by 0 bases; bases with no gene match: 7. Germline V lookup: CDR1 LNHDA, CDR2 SQIVND (reference sequence). CDR3 DNA sequence: TGTGCCAGTAGTATAGATTCGGGAGCGGGAGGATACAATGAGCAGTTCTTC. It yields the protein CASSIDSGAGGYNEQFF.

The chain employs TRBV11-2 and TRBJ1-6; TRBD1 matches 8 bases. V was clipped by 5 bases and J by 9 bases; unmatched bases: 9. Germline lookup yields CDR1 SGHAT and CDR2 FQNNGV. This CDR3 is 15 amino acids long. The CDR3 loop is CASSPFGQGGSPLHF. CDR3 in DNA: TGTGCCAGCAGCCCCTTTGGACAGGGTGGTTCACCCCTCCACTTT. The whole variable domain, remainder taken from reference TRBV11-2 and TRBJ1-6, is EAGVAQSPRYKIIEKRQSVAFWCNPISGHATLYWYQQILGQGPKLLIQFQNNGVVDDSQLPKDRFSAERLKGVDSTLKIQPAKLEDSAVYLCASSPFGQGGSPLHFGNGTRLTVT.

V usage is TRBV5-8 and J usage is TRBJ1-5; 7 nucleotides match TRBD1. V shed 3 bases and J 5 bases; nucleotides not matched to a gene: 8. CDR1 and CDR2 from the germline V gene are SGHTS and YDEGEE. The length of the CDR3 is 15 residues. DNA for the CDR3: TGTGCCAGCAGCTACGGGACAGCGATAGATCAGCCCCAGCATTTT. Translation: CASSYGTAIDQPQHF.

This clone was picked up one time. This chain links TRBV7-9 with TRBJ1-3; possible D gene TRBD1, 6 bases. There are 15 residues in the CDR3. The V gene's germline CDR1 is SEHNR and CDR2 FQNEAQ (reference sequence). V shed 4 bases and J shed 0 bases, with 10 bases lying between them. CDR3 in DNA: TGTGCCAGCAGCTCGGTCAGGGGCTCTGGAAACACCATATATTTT. Residues: CASSSVRGSGNTIYF.